The 27 T cell receptor beta chains listed next were all sequenced from one sample in a study of Ad26.COV2.S vaccination and SARS-CoV-2 variants. Assay: immunoSEQ multiplex PCR; the TCRdb copy retains only in-frame clones and omits some. The data show approximately 480,000 clones, roughly nine tenths seen once. This sample's treatment: 19 received Ad26.COV2.S at low or high dose, single or two shots; several received placebo; per-sample allocation not given. The samples date from day 63 after the first vaccine or placebo injection. The sample was peripheral blood, taken in a trial of Ad26.COV2.S vaccine versus placebo. Receptor source: a person aged 18-60 years who received the Ad26.COV2.S COVID-19 vaccine or a placebo.

The rearrangement joins TRBV5-1 to TRBJ1-1; perhaps TRBD1 as D (5 bases). CDR3 size: 14 residues. Germline values: CDR1 SGHRS, CDR2 YFSETQ. V lost 0 bases and J 5 bases, leaving 11 bases between the germline ends. The CDR3 bases are TGCGCCAGCAGCTTGGCACAGGCGGGTACTGAAGCTTTCTTT. Amino acids: CASSLAQAGTEAFF. Full variable domain (missing parts from reference TRBV5-1 and TRBJ1-1): KAGVTQTPRYLIKTRGQQVTLSCSPISGHRSVSWYQQTPGQGLQFLFEYFSETQRNKGNFPGRFSGRQFSNSRSEMNVSTLELGDSALYLCASSLAQAGTEAFFGQGTRLTVV.

V usage is TRBV12-3 or TRBV12-4 and J usage is TRBJ1-5; no definite D call. CDR3 length equals 13 residues. V was pared by 4 bases and J by 5 bases, with 9 bases between. CDR3 residues: CASSSRTDQPQHF. In nucleotides, the CDR3 is TGTGCCAGCAGTTCCCGGACCGATCAGCCCCAGCATTTT.

The rearrangement links TRBV11-3 to TRBJ1-1, with D perhaps TRBD1 (5 bases). This CDR3 is built from 15 residues. CDR1 is SGHNT, CDR2 YENEEA, per germline. V lost 1 base, J lost 0 bases, and 9 bases lay in between. The CDR3 here is CASSLGQGMNTEAFF. The CDR3 DNA reads as TGTGCCAGCAGCTTAGGCCAGGGCATGAACACTGAAGCTTTCTTT.

The chain combines TRBV7-8 with TRBJ1-1; no firm D call. Trimming shortened V by 5 bases and J by 4 bases, and 14 bases separated the two germline ends. CDR1 is SGHVS, CDR2 FQNEAQ, per germline. There are 14 residues in the CDR3. CDR3: CASSPSPRSTEAFF. Here the CDR3 DNA reads TGTGCCAGCAGCCCCTCACCACGCAGCACTGAAGCTTTCTTT.

The chain has TRBV2 and TRBJ1-4; a weak D match, TRBD1 (5 bases). The V and J ends lost 0 bases and 7 bases respectively, with 12 bases between them. The CDR3 covers 15 residues. CDR1 SNHLY and CDR2 FYNNEI come from the germline V gene. CDR3 nucleotides: TGTGCCAGCAGTGAAGCGGGGGGGAGAGGTGAAAAACTGTTTTTT. Its protein product is CASSEAGGRGEKLFF.

The V and J genes are TRBV11-2 and TRBJ2-3, with unresolved D. The CDR3 is 16 residues long. Between the trimmed V and J ends, which lost 4 bases and 5 bases, there was a span of 19 bases. The germline V gene has CDR1 SGHAT and CDR2 FQNNGV. CDR3 nucleotide sequence: TGTGCCAGCAGCTCTCTGGGTCGAGGTTTTAGAGATACGCAGTATTTT. It yields the protein CASSSLGRGFRDTQYF. Using reference TRBV11-2 and TRBJ2-3 for the parts outside the CDR3, the full variable domain is EAGVAQSPRYKIIEKRQSVAFWCNPISGHATLYWYQQILGQGPKLLIQFQNNGVVDDSQLPKDRFSAERLKGVDSTLKIQPAKLEDSAVYLCASSSLGRGFRDTQYFGPGTRLTVL.

This sequence joins TRBV7-9 and TRBJ1-2; 10 nucleotides line up with TRBD1. CDR1 SEHNR and CDR2 FQNEAQ come from the germline V gene (reference sequence). The CDR3 is made up of 18 amino acids. V gave up 0 bases and J gave up 5 bases; unmatched junction bases: 12. The DNA of the CDR3 is TGTGCCAGCAGCTTAGCGGACAGGGGGTACCGAGGACTATATGGCTACACCTTC. It yields the protein CASSLADRGYRGLYGYTF.

This rearrangement joins TRBV19 to TRBJ2-2; D call uncertain. There are 16 residues in the CDR3. The germline gives CDR1 LNHDA, CDR2 SQIVND (reference sequence). Trimming removed 6 bases at V and 1 base at J, with 15 bases between. The CDR3 nucleotides are TGTGCCAGTAGCGAGATCGCGAAAGGGAACACCGGGGAGCTGTTTTTT. Amino acids: CASSEIAKGNTGELFF.

The chain combines TRBV29-1 with TRBJ1-2; no firm D call. The germline V gene encodes CDR1 SQVTM and CDR2 ANQGSEA. Between the trimmed V and J ends, which lost 5 bases and 1 base, there was a span of 2 bases. CDR3 length equals 10 residues. In DNA form, the CDR3 reads TGCAGCGTTCTTAACTATGGCTACACCTTC. Amino acids: CSVLNYGYTF. Filled out from reference TRBV29-1 and TRBJ1-2, the complete variable domain reads SAVISQKPSRDICQRGTSLTIQCQVDSQVTMMFWYRQQPGQSLTLIATANQGSEATYESGFVIDKFPISRPNLTFSTLTVSNMSPEDSSIYLCSVLNYGYTFGSGTRLTVV.

The DNA for the CDR3 is TGTGCCAGTACCGCGGGGGGTTTTGGTCAGCCCCAGCATTTT. The encoded protein is CASTAGGFGQPQHF. V usage is TRBV19 and J usage is TRBJ1-5; tentatively, D is TRBD1 (5 bases). The CDR3 loop spans 14 amino acids. Deletions cut 7 bases from V and 6 bases from J, with 16 bases between. The germline CDR1 and CDR2 sequences are LNHDA and SQIVND (reference sequence). The full variable domain, completed using reference TRBV19 and TRBJ1-5, is DGGITQSPKYLFRKEGQNVTLSCEQNLNHDAMYWYRQDPGQGLRLIYYSQIVNDFQKGDIAEGYSVSREKKESFPLTVTSAQKNPTAFYLCASTAGGFGQPQHFGDGTRLSIL.

The genes are TRBV7-6 and TRBJ2-2; 10 nucleotides align to TRBD2. V shed 5 bases and J 6 bases; nucleotides not matched to a gene: 6. There are 15 residues in the CDR3. CDR1 and CDR2 (germline): SGHVS, FNYEAQ. CDR3 residues: CASSELSGRAGELFF. CDR3 sequence (DNA): TGTGCCAGCAGCGAGCTAAGCGGGAGGGCCGGGGAGCTGTTTTTT.

The rearrangement joins TRBV3-1 (or the pseudogene TRBV3-2) to TRBJ1-4, with a weak D call TRBD1 (6 bases). The CDR3 has 14 residues. Germline CDR1 LGHDT, CDR2 YNNKEL (reference sequence). V lost 9 bases to trimming and J lost 7 bases, with 18 bases between them. CDR3 coding DNA: TGTGCCAGTACCACTTTGGGGGCGGGTGAAAAACTGTTTTTT. This codes for CASTTLGAGEKLFF.

This clone was counted once. The rearrangement joins TRBV5-1 to TRBJ2-7; D perhaps matches TRBD2 (6 bases). The V and J ends lost 3 bases and 3 bases respectively, with 10 bases between them. Germline V gene data show CDR1 as SGHRS and CDR2 as YFSETQ. The CDR3 extends over 13 amino acids. The CDR3 DNA reads TGCGCCAGCAGCTCCCCCGGGGGCTACGAGCAGTACTTC. This codes for CASSSPGGYEQYF. Full variable domain (missing parts from reference TRBV5-1 and TRBJ2-7): KAGVTQTPRYLIKTRGQQVTLSCSPISGHRSVSWYQQTPGQGLQFLFEYFSETQRNKGNFPGRFSGRQFSNSRSEMNVSTLELGDSALYLCASSSPGGYEQYFGPGTRLTVT.

The CDR3 DNA is TGTGCCAGCAGCCCCAGGTATTACAATGAGCAGTTCTTC. As protein: CASSPRYYNEQFF. The V and J genes are TRBV7-2 and TRBJ2-1; no firm D call. Per germline, CDR1 SGHTA and CDR2 FQGNSA. The CDR3 is made up of 13 amino acids. The ends were cut back, 5 bases at V and 4 bases at J, with 9 bases in the middle.

The chain carries TRBV24-1 and TRBJ2-2; 7 bases fit TRBD1. Germline V gene sequence: CDR1 KGHDR, CDR2 SFDVKD. Germline trimming cut 5 bases from V and 5 bases from J; bases unmatched to any gene: 13. The CDR3 extends over 17 amino acids. The CDR3 spells CATSVTTGNVVTGELFF. The DNA of the CDR3 is TGTGCCACCAGTGTCACGACAGGGAACGTGGTAACCGGGGAGCTGTTTTTT.

For this clone: Other DNA sequences of this sample code for an identical CDR3. The chain couples TRBV5-4 to TRBJ2-3; D gene ambiguous. Germline-derived CDR1 and CDR2 are SGHNT and YYREEE (reference sequence). The V gene lost 4 bases and the J gene lost 0 bases, with 6 bases spanning the gap. This CDR3 comprises 13 residues. DNA for the CDR3: TGTGCCAGCAGCACAACTAGCACAGATACGCAGTATTTT. As protein: CASSTTSTDTQYF.

This chain uses TRBV6-5 with TRBJ1-1; the D is unclear. The CDR3 contains 14 residues. V lost 9 bases to trimming and J lost 3 bases, with 17 bases between them. Germline values: CDR1 MNHEY, CDR2 SVGAGI. CDR3 region: CAREFQGRDTEAFF. CDR3 in DNA: TGTGCCAGGGAATTCCAAGGGCGGGACACTGAAGCTTTCTTT.

This rearrangement joins TRBV4-2 to TRBJ2-7; D ambiguous. CDR1 LGHNA and CDR2 YNFKEQ come from the germline V gene. V shed 3 bases and J shed 2 bases, with 14 bases lying between them. The CDR3 has 15 amino acids. CDR3 DNA: TGTGCCAGCAGCCAGATTGGTGGGGTGACCTACGAGCAGTACTTC. Amino acid sequence: CASSQIGGVTYEQYF.

This clone showed up just once. The chain is built from TRBV27 and TRBJ1-1; maybe TRBD1 (5 bases). The V end lost 0 bases, the J end lost 4 bases, and 12 bases lay between the germline ends. The CDR3 loop spans 15 amino acids. Germline loops: CDR1 MNHEY, CDR2 SMNVEV (reference sequence). The CDR3 sequence: CASSLSRGRGTEAFF. CDR3 nucleotide sequence: TGTGCCAGCAGTTTATCGAGGGGCCGTGGCACTGAAGCTTTCTTT.

This clone was recorded only once. The rearrangement uses TRBV19 and TRBJ1-2; TRBD1 aligns across 7 bases. V gave up 5 bases and J gave up 8 bases; unmatched junction bases: 8. The CDR3 runs 13 residues. Germline V gives CDR1 LNHDA, CDR2 SQIVND (reference sequence). The CDR3 region is CASSADRVGGYTF. The CDR3 DNA sequence: TGTGCCAGTAGTGCCGACAGGGTCGGGGGCTACACCTTC.

The chain has TRBV27 and TRBJ1-5, with 8 bases that match TRBD1. Germline CDR1 is MNHEY and CDR2 is SMNVEV (reference sequence). CDR3 length: 15 amino acids. Losses at the gene ends were 5 bases for V and 7 bases for J; bases not matched to a gene: 10. For the CDR3, the DNA is TGTGCCAGCAGTAAAGGACAGGGACTGGGGCAGCCCCAGCATTTT. This codes for CASSKGQGLGQPQHF.

J is TRBJ2-5 and V is TRBV28; 8 bases fit TRBD2. The CDR3 is 16 residues long. V shed 7 bases, J shed 4 bases, and the junction held 14 bases outside the gene matches. Germline assignment: CDR1 MDHEN and CDR2 SYDVKM. CDR3: CASTPGGKLNGETQYF. CDR3 nucleotide sequence: TGTGCCAGCACCCCGGGGGGGAAGTTGAACGGAGAGACCCAGTACTTC.

The chain employs TRBV5-1 and TRBJ2-5; 12 bases agree with TRBD2. V was pared by 4 bases and J by 5 bases, with 9 bases of the junction left unmatched. The CDR3 length is 16 residues. Germline values: CDR1 SGHRS, CDR2 YFSETQ. This CDR3 is CASSPRLAGVSETQYF. The CDR3 nucleotides read TGCGCCAGCAGCCCGAGACTAGCGGGAGTATCTGAGACCCAGTACTTC.

V gene TRBV19 combines with J gene TRBJ1-1; maybe TRBD1 (6 bases). The germline V gene encodes CDR1 LNHDA and CDR2 SQIVND (reference sequence). V lost 7 bases, J lost 1 base, and 10 bases lay in between. The CDR3 runs 13 residues. The CDR3 nucleotides are TGTGCCAGTACCCAGGGACAGAACACTGAAGCTTTCTTT. Residues: CASTQGQNTEAFF.

J is TRBJ2-3 and V is TRBV23-1; perhaps D is TRBD1 or TRBD2 (5 bases each). TRBV23-1 is filed as an ORF, its function uncertain. V dropped 3 bases and J dropped 2 bases, with 12 bases sitting between them. CDR3 size: 15 residues. In nucleotides, the CDR3 is TGCGCCAGCAGTCAGGGGGACGGTTACACAGATACGCAGTATTTT. Protein product: CASSQGDGYTDTQYF.

The chain uses TRBV6-1 and TRBJ1-3; D is undetermined. This CDR3 comprises 15 residues. Between the trimmed V and J ends, which lost 2 bases and 7 bases, there was a span of 15 bases. Germline CDR1 is MNHNS and CDR2 is SASEGT. The CDR3 sequence is CASSEREVLSNTIYF. The CDR3 DNA sequence: TGTGCCAGCAGTGAAAGAGAGGTCCTTTCGAACACCATATATTTT.

The V and J genes are TRBV7-9 and TRBJ2-1; tentative D call: TRBD2 (5 bases). The CDR3 has 15 residues. V was trimmed by 9 bases and J by 0 bases, leaving 15 bases between them. The germline V gene has CDR1 SEHNR and CDR2 FQNEAQ (reference sequence). CDR3 sequence (DNA): TGTGCCAGTTCAACGGAGGTCAGCTCCTACAATGAGCAGTTCTTC. This gives the protein CASSTEVSSYNEQFF. Complete variable domain (other parts from reference TRBV7-9 and TRBJ2-1): DTGVSQNPRHKITKRGQNVTFRCDPISEHNRLYWYRQTLGQGPEFLTYFQNEAQLEKSRLLSDRFSAERPKGSFSTLEIQRTEQGDSAMYLCASSTEVSSYNEQFFGPGTRLTVL.